These 17 T cell receptor beta chains originate from one sample sequenced in a study of shared T cell receptors in the human thymus. The method was immunoSEQ multiplex PCR; TCRdb's version includes in-frame clones alone and lacks a portion of them. Of 650,000 to 950,000 clones detected, roughly 88% appear once; the ten largest clones hold roughly 0.01%. These same records also appear under a second study, on human thymus T cells.

Sample: thymocytes. The receptor source for this set is a girl less than two years old with a congenital heart defect.

V and J are TRBV19 and TRBJ1-5; possibly TRBD1 for D (5 bases). Germline values: CDR1 LNHDA, CDR2 SQIVND (reference sequence). The CDR3 has 13 amino acids. The ends were cut back, 6 bases at V and 9 bases at J, with 15 bases in the middle. The CDR3 is CASSPGLGGPQHF. CDR3 sequence (DNA): TGTGCCAGTAGCCCGGGGTTGGGGGGGCCCCAGCATTTT.

This chain joins TRBV7-9 and TRBJ1-1, with a weak D call TRBD1 (5 bases). The CDR3 extends over 13 amino acids. V lost 5 bases and J 6 bases, leaving 13 bases between the germline ends. Germline V CDR1 and CDR2: SEHNR, FQNEAQ (reference sequence). CDR3 in DNA: TGTGCCAGCAGCCCGGTAGGGGTCTCTGAAGCTTTCTTT. It translates to CASSPVGVSEAFF.

J is TRBJ1-1 and V is TRBV7-8; 7 bases match TRBD1. The CDR3 is 19 residues long. Trimming at V came to 4 bases and at J to 6 bases, leaving 23 bases not matched to a gene. The V gene's germline CDR1 is SGHVS and CDR2 FQNEAQ. The CDR3 bases are TGTGCCAGCAGCTCCTTCCCTACCACAGGGGCGGGAATGGCCCCTGAAGCTTTCTTT. Translated, it gives CASSSFPTTGAGMAPEAFF.

The chain uses TRBV7-8 and TRBJ2-7; TRBD1 matches 10 bases. The CDR3 has 16 amino acids. V gave up 5 bases and J gave up 5 bases; unmatched junction bases: 12. CDR1 SGHVS and CDR2 FQNEAQ come from the germline V gene. CDR3 bases: TGTGCCAGCAGCCTTGGGGCCGGGACAGGGGCGAACGAGCAGTACTTC. Encoded protein: CASSLGAGTGANEQYF.

DNA of the CDR3: TGCGCCAGCAGCCCAGGCCGACCGCAGAGCTCCTACGAGCAGTACTTC. Protein product: CASSPGRPQSSYEQYF. The chain links TRBV4-3 to TRBJ2-7, with no clear D. The V and J ends lost 4 bases and 0 bases respectively, with 16 bases between them. The CDR3 extends over 16 amino acids. CDR1 is LGHNA, CDR2 YSLEER, per germline.

The chain links TRBV4-1 to TRBJ2-5; TRBD1 matches at 7 bases. The end of the DNA aligns better with TRBJ2-7, so the J call may be wrong. Germline CDR1 is MGHRA and CDR2 is YSYEKL. The CDR3 consists of 17 residues. The CDR3 here is CASSPLRDSAVTYEQYF. CDR3 coding DNA: TGCGCCAGCAGCCCACTCAGGGACAGCGCCGTAACCTACGAGCAGTACTTC.

The V call is TRBV4-1, the J call TRBJ1-5; no clear D. V was clipped by 0 bases and J by 2 bases, with 14 bases between them. CDR1 MGHRA and CDR2 YSYEKL come from the germline V gene. The CDR3 loop spans 17 amino acids. DNA of the CDR3: TGCGCCAGCAGCCAAGACACGCAGGAGGAAGGCAATCAGCCCCAGCATTTT. Translated, it gives CASSQDTQEEGNQPQHF.

Notes on this clone: The junction shows a germline mismatch at one end, possibly a read error. Other DNA sequences in this specimen translate into the identical CDR3. The chain recombines TRBV23-1 with TRBJ1-6, with 8 bases that match TRBD1. TRBV23-1 is marked as an open reading frame, function uncertain. There are 17 residues in the CDR3. CDR3 protein: CASSRPRQGSYNSPLHF. CDR3 DNA sequence: TGCGCCAGCAGTCGCCCCCGACAGGGGTCCTATAATTCCCCCCTCCACTTT.

The V and J genes are TRBV5-4 and TRBJ1-5; possibly TRBD1 for D (5 bases). Germline-derived CDR1 and CDR2 are SGHNT and YYREEE (reference sequence). The length of the CDR3 is 14 residues. The V end was cut by 10 bases, the J end by 3 bases, with 17 bases between. Written as DNA, the CDR3 is TGTGCCGCCTGCGCCCCAGGGCACAATCAGCCCCAGCATTTT. It codes for CAACAPGHNQPQHF. Drawing the rest from reference TRBV5-4 and TRBJ1-5, the complete variable domain is ETGVTQSPTHLIKTRGQQVTLRCSSQSGHNTVSWYQQALGQGPQFIFQYYREEENGRGNFPPRFSGLQFPNYSSELNVNALELDDSALYLCAACAPGHNQPQHFGDGTRLSIL.

The chain carries TRBV18 and TRBJ1-3; 8 positions agree with TRBD1. The V gene's germline CDR1 is KGHSH and CDR2 LQKENI. The trim removed 3 bases at V and 1 base at J, leaving 11 bases unmatched. CDR3 size: 18 residues. This CDR3 is CASSPFVPGGESGNTIYF. For the CDR3, the DNA is TGTGCCAGCTCACCCTTTGTTCCAGGGGGCGAGTCTGGAAACACCATATATTTT.

The gene calls are TRBV9 and TRBJ2-7; D might be TRBD1 (6 bases). The germline gives CDR1 SGDLS, CDR2 YYNGEE. The ends were cut back, 4 bases at V and 4 bases at J, with 12 bases in the middle. The CDR3 runs to 13 residues. The DNA of the CDR3 is TGTGCCAGCAGCCCAGAGGGGGAGTACGAGCAGTACTTC. Translated: CASSPEGEYEQYF.

This chain uses TRBV19 with TRBJ2-5, with D possibly being TRBD2 (6 bases). V lost 1 base and J 4 bases, leaving 7 bases between the germline ends. The length of the CDR3 is 13 residues. Germline CDR1 is LNHDA and CDR2 is SQIVND (reference sequence). CDR3 sequence reads: CASSIGAGETQYF. The DNA for the CDR3 is TGTGCCAGTAGTATAGGAGCGGGAGAGACCCAGTACTTC. The complete variable domain, with remaining parts taken from reference TRBV19 and TRBJ2-5, reads DGGITQSPKYLFRKEGQNVTLSCEQNLNHDAMYWYRQDPGQGLRLIYYSQIVNDFQKGDIAEGYSVSREKKESFPLTVTSAQKNPTAFYLCASSIGAGETQYFGPGTRLLVL.

The V gene is TRBV4-3, the J gene TRBJ2-5, with a weak D call TRBD1 (6 bases). The ends were cut back, 2 bases at V and 5 bases at J, with 18 bases in the middle. Germline V gives CDR1 LGHNA, CDR2 YSLEER. The CDR3 consists of 16 residues. CDR3 in DNA: TGCGCCAGCAGCCAAAACCAGGGGTTTCGATTGGAGACCCAGTACTTC. Residues: CASSQNQGFRLETQYF.

The chain employs TRBV9 and TRBJ2-1; 7 bases are shared with TRBD2. This CDR3 comprises 15 residues. Germline V gene data show CDR1 as SGDLS and CDR2 as YYNGEE. V lost 2 bases to trimming and J lost 9 bases; unmatched junction nucleotides: 11. CDR3 sequence reads: CASSVGRLAGSEQFF. The CDR3 DNA is TGTGCCAGCAGCGTTGGCAGACTAGCCGGGAGTGAGCAGTTCTTC.

This clone was found once. The chain recombines TRBV18 with TRBJ1-6; D not resolved. Trimming cost V 1 base and J 0 bases, with 10 bases left between them. Germline loops: CDR1 KGHSH, CDR2 LQKENI. The CDR3 spans 17 residues. In nucleotides, the CDR3 is TGTGCCAGCTCACCACAGGGAGTTAACTCCTATAATTCACCCCTCCACTTT. As protein: CASSPQGVNSYNSPLHF.

The V call is TRBV7-2, the J call TRBJ1-5, with a weak D call TRBD1 (5 bases). Looked up from germline, CDR1 is SGHTA and CDR2 is FQGNSA. With 6 bases removed from V and 2 bases from J, the gap between germline ends came to 11 bases. The CDR3 is made up of 14 amino acids. CDR3 nucleotides: TGTGCCAGCAGTCCAGGGAGGCGCAATCAGCCCCAGCATTTT. It codes for CASSPGRRNQPQHF.

Only one count was recorded for this clone. The V call is TRBV30, the J call TRBJ1-1; D perhaps matches TRBD1 (5 bases). The CDR3 is made up of 15 amino acids. V was trimmed by 4 bases and J by 1 base, leaving 16 bases between them. The V gene's germline CDR1 is GTSNPN and CDR2 SVGIG (reference sequence). CDR3 residues: CAWTAWGTPNTEAFF. Here the CDR3 DNA reads TGTGCCTGGACGGCGTGGGGCACGCCGAACACTGAAGCTTTCTTT. Looking up the rest from reference TRBV30 and TRBJ1-1 gives the full variable domain: SQTIHQWPATLVQPVGSPLSLECTVEGTSNPNLYWYRQAAGRGLQLLFYSVGIGQISSEVPQNLSASRPQDRQFILSSKKLLLSDSGFYLCAWTAWGTPNTEAFFGQGTRLTVV.